A few counts support the clone carrying this T cell receptor beta chain. Its target is unknown. This specimen belongs to a study of human T cells and chemical hapten exposure. As for time point: patch test 1, 2 weeks after DPC sensitization. Treatment of the sample: therapeutic diphenylcyclopropenone sensitization with weekly scalp DPC. The starting material, unfractionated whole blood, was used for total RNA extraction. Overall study results and limits: PT1 expanded TCR numbers tracked positively with patch test score. There was alopecia in the donors, so their immune response may differ from that of healthy people. Versus controls, expanded TCRs had significantly more large CDR3 similarity clusters.

TCRdb fed the RACE reads into MiXCR, producing one record per CDR3 protein. The sample contains around 120,000 distinct CDR3 sequences, approximately 15% of which appear only once. This CDR3 spans 14 amino acids. The V end lost 5 bases, the J end lost 2 bases, and 12 bases lay between the germline ends. Looked up from germline, CDR1 is SGHRS and CDR2 is YFSETQ. The receptor was derived from a man between 18 and 35 years old with alopecia areata. Some clones in this sample may be carry-over from other donors' samples. V gene TRBV5-1 combines with J gene TRBJ2-3; possibly TRBD2 for D (5 bases). Specimen: whole blood, collected in connection with sensitization to the hapten diphenylcyclopropenone (DPC). The DNA of the CDR3 is TGCGCCAGCAGGGGAGCGGTGAACACAGATACGCAGTATTTT. Amino acids: CASRGAVNTDTQYF.